This TCR beta chain was obtained from a study of T cell responses to AZD1222 COVID-19 vaccine. Study-level points and caveats: Clonal diversity was possibly underestimated, and white British individuals and females predominated among donors.

Libraries were prepared by immunoSEQ multiplex PCR; TCRdb keeps only in-frame clonotypes and omits some of them. The repertoire has 120,000 or so clones, approximately 90% of them found once; the top ten carry just over 7%. V shed 8 bases and J 4 bases; nucleotides not matched to a gene: 5. The CDR3 has 14 amino acids. Germline-derived CDR1 and CDR2 are SGHTA and FQGNSA. This clone was recorded only once. The antigen remains undetermined. Material: peripheral blood, obtained on day 0 of AZD1222 vaccination. This receptor was taken from an adult in good health. The chain carries TRBV7-2 and TRBJ2-6, with 7 nucleotides matching TRBD2. The CDR3 DNA sequence: TGTGCCAGCGGGAGGGCCGAAGGGGCCAACGTCCTGACTTTC. Its translation: CASGRAEGANVLTF.